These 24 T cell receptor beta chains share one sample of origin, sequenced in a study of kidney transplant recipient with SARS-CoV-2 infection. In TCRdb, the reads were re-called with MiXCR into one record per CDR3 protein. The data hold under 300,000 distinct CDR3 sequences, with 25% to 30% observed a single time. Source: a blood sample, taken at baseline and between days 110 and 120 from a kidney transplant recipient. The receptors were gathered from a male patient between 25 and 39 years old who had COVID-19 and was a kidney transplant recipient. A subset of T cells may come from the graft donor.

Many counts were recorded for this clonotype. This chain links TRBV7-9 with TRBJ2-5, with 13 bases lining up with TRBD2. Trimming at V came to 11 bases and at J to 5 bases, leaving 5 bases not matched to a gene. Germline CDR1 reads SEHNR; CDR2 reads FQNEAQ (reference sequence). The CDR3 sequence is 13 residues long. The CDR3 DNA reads TGTGCCTGCGGGACTAGCGGGATCGAGACCCAGTACTTC. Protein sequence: CACGTSGIETQYF.

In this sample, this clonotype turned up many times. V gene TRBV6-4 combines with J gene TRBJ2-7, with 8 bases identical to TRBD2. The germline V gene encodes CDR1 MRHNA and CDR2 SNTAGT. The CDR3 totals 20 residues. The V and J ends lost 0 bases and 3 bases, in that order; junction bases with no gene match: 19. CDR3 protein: CASSDSTEWGQLAEDYEQYF. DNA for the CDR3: TGTGCCAGCAGTGACTCTACAGAATGGGGACAACTAGCGGAGGACTACGAGCAGTACTTC.

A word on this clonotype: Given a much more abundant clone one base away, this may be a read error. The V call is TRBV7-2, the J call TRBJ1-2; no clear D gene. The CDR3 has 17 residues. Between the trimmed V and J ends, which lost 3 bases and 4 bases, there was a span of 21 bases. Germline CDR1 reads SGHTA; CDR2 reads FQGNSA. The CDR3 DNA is TGTGCCAGCAGCTTTCTCTGCAGAAACGGAAAGACCTATGGCTACACCTTC. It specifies CASSFLCRNGKTYGYTF. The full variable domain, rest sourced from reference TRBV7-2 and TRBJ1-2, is GAGVSQSPSNKVTEKGKDVELRCDPISGHTALYWYRQSLGQGLEFLIYFQGNSAPDKSGLPSDRFSAERTGGSVSTLTIQRTQQEDSAVYLCASSFLCRNGKTYGYTFGSGTRLTVV.

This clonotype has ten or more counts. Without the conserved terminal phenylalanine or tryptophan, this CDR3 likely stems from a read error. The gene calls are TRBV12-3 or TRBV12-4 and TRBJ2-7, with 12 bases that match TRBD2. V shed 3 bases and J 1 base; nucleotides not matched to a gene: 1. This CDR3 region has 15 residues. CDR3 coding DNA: TGTGCCAGCAGTTTCACTAGCGGGGGGTCCTACGAGCAGTACTTA. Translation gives CASSFTSGGSYEQYL.

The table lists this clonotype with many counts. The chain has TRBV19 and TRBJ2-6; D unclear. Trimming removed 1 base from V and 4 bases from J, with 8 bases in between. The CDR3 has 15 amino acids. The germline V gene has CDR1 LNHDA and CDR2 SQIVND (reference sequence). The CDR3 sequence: CASSIVTGGANVLTF. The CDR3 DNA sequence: TGTGCCAGTAGTATAGTGACGGGCGGGGCCAACGTCCTGACTTTC.

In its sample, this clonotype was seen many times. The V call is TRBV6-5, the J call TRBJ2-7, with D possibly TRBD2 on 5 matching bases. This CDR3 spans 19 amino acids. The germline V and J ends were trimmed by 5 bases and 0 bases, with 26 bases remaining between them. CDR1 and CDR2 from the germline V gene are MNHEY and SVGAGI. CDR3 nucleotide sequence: TGTGCCAGCAGTGCCAACCCCCCGAACGTGAGGGCTACCTCCTACGAGCAGTACTTC. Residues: CASSANPPNVRATSYEQYF.

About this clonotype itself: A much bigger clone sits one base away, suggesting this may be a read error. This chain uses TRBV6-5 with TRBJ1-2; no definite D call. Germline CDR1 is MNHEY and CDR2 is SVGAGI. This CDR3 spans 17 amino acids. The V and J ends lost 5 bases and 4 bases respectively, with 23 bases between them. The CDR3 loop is CASSNAISMRKTYGYTF. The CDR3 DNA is TGTGCCAGCAGTAACGCGATCTCTATGCGAAAGACCTATGGCTACACCTTC.

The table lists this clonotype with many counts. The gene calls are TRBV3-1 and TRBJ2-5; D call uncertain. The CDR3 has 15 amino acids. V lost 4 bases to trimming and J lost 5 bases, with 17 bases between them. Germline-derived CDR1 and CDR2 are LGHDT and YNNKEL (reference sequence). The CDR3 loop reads CASSPTFPEEETQYF. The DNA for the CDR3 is TGTGCCAGCAGCCCCACCTTTCCCGAGGAGGAGACCCAGTACTTC.

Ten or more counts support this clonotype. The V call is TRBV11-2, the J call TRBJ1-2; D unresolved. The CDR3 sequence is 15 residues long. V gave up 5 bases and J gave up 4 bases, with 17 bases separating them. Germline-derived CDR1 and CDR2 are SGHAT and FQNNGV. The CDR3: CASSPTREAIYGYTF. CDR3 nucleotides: TGTGCCAGCAGCCCTACACGGGAGGCAATCTATGGCTACACCTTC. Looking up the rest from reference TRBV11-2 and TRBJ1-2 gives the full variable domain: EAGVAQSPRYKIIEKRQSVAFWCNPISGHATLYWYQQILGQGPKLLIQFQNNGVVDDSQLPKDRFSAERLKGVDSTLKIQPAKLEDSAVYLCASSPTREAIYGYTFGSGTRLTVV.

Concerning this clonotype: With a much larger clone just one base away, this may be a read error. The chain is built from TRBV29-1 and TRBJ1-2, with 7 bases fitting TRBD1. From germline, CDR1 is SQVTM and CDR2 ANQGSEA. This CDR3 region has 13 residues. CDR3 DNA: TGCTGCGTTGAAGATCGACAGGGCGGTGGCTACACCTTC. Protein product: CCVEDRQGGGYTF.

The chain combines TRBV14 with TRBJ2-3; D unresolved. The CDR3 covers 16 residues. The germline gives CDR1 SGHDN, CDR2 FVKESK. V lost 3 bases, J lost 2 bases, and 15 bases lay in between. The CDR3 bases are TGTGCCAGCAGCCAGTCTGAGCAGCTGTACACAGATACGCAGTATTTT. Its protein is CASSQSEQLYTDTQYF.

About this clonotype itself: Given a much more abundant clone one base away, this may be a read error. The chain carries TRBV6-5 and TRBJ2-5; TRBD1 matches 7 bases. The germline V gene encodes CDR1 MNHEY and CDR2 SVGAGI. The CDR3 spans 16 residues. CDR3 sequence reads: CAGSHQTGWYQETQYF. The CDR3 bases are TGTGCCGGCAGTCATCAGACAGGGTGGTACCAAGAGACCCAGTACTTC.

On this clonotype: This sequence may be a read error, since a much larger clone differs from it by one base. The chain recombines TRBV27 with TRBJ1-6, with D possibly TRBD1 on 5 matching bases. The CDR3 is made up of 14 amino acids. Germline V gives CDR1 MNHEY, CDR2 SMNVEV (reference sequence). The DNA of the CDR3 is TGTGCCAGCAGTTTGGTCCAGGGTGATTCACCCCCCCACTTT. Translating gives CASSLVQGDSPPHF.

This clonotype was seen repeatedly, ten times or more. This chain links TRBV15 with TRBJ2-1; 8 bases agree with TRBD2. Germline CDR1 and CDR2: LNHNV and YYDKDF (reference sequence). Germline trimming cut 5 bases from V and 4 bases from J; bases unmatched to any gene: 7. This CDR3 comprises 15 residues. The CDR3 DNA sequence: TGTGCCACCAGCCCACTAGCGGACGTTTACAATGAGCAGTTCTTC. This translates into CATSPLADVYNEQFF. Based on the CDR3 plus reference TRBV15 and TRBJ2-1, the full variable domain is DAMVIQNPRYQVTQFGKPVTLSCSQTLNHNVMYWYQQKSSQAPKLLFHYYDKDFNNEADTPDNFQSRRPNTSFCFLDIRSPGLGDTAMYLCATSPLADVYNEQFFGPGTRLTVL.

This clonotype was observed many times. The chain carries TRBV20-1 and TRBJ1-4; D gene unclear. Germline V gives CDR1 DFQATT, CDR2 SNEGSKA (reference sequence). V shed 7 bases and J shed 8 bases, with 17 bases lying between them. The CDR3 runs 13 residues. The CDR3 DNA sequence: TGCAGTGGGTCCCCGGGGTATTCGGAAAAACTGTTTTTT. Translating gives CSGSPGYSEKLFF.

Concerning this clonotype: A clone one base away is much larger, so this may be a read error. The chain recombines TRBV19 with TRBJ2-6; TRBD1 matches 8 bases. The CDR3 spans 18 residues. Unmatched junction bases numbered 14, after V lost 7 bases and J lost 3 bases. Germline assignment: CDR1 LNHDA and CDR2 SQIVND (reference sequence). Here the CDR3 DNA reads TGTGCCAGTACCCCCTTAAGGACAGGGCAACTTGGGGCCAACGTCCTGACTTTC. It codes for CASTPLRTGQLGANVLTF.

CDR3 loop: CASSYPPEADTQYF. CDR3 DNA: TGTGCCAGCAGTTACCCCCCTGAGGCAGATACGCAGTATTTT. This chain joins TRBV6-5 and TRBJ2-3; D ambiguous. V was clipped by 2 bases and J by 4 bases, with 10 bases between them. This CDR3 spans 14 amino acids. Germline V CDR1 and CDR2: MNHEY, SVGAGI.

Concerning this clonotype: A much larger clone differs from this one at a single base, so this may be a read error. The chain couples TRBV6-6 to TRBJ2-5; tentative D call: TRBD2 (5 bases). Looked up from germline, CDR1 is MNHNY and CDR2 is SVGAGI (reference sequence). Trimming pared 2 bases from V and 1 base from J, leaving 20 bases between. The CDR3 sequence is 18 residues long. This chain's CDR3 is CASSYLSRGGLSQETQYF. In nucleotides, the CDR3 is TGTGCCAGCAGTTACCTTTCGCGAGGCGGGTTGAGCCAAGAGACCCAGTACTTC.

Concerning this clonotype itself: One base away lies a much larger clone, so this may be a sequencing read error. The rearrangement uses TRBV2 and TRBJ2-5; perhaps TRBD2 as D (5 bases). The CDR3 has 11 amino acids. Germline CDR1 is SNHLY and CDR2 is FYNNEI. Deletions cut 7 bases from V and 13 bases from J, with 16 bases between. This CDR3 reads CASTGSYERYF. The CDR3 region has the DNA TGTGCCAGCACGGGGTCCTACGAGCGGTACTTC.

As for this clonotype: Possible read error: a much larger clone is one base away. The CDR3 nucleotides read TGTGCCACCAACAGAGATAGGGCGACCGGATGGACCTACGAGCAGTACTTC. The encoded protein is CATNRDRATGWTYEQYF. The chain has TRBV15 and TRBJ2-7, with D unclear. The CDR3 contains 17 residues. Germline V gene lookup returns CDR1 LNHNV and CDR2 YYDKDF (reference sequence).

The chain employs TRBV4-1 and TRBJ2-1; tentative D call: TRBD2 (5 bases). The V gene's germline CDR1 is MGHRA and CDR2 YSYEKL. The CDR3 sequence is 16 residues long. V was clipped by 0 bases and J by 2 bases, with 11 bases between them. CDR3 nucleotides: TGCGCCAGCAGCCAAGACGGAAGTAGCGCCTACAATGAGCAGTTCTTC. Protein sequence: CASSQDGSSAYNEQFF.

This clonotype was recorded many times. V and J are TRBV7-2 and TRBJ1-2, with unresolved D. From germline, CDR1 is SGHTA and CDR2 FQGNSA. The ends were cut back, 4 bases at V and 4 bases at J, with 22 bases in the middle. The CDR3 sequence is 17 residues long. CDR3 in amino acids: CASSSVSRDGKTYGYTF. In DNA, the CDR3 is TGTGCCAGCAGCTCGGTTAGCAGAGACGGAAAGACCTATGGCTACACCTTC.

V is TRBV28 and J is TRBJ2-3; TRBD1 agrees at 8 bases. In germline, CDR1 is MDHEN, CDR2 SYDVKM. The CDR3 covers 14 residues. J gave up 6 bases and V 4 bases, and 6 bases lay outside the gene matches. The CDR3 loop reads CASSSGQASDTQYF. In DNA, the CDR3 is TGTGCCAGCAGTTCGGGACAGGCATCGGATACGCAGTATTTT.

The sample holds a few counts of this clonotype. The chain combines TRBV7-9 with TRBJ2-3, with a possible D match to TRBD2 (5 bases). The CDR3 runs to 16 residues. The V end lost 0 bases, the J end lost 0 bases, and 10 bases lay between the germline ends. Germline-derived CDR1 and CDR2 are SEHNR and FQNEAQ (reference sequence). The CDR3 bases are TGTGCCAGCAGCTTAGCAGAGGGTACTAGCACAGATACGCAGTATTTT. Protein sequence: CASSLAEGTSTDTQYF.